This TCR beta chain was captured by sequencing in a study of Ad26.COV2.S vaccination and SARS-CoV-2 variants. Notes on the study in general: Reported post-vaccination CD8+ and CD4+ T cell responses to spike showed substantial breadth.

Using immunoSEQ multiplex PCR, the repertoire was profiled, and TCRdb retains in-frame clones only, with some absent. The repertoire holds approximately 420,000 clones, with roughly 90% as singletons. Germline V gene lookup returns CDR1 MDHEN and CDR2 SYDVKM. The CDR3 length is 15 residues. V lost 2 bases, J lost 7 bases, and 17 bases lay in between. Treatment here: 19 received Ad26.COV2.S at low or high dose, single or two shots; several received placebo; per-sample allocation not given. At day 63 after the first vaccine or placebo injection, samples were drawn. Comment on this clone: Antigen: not known.

Source: peripheral blood, taken in a trial of Ad26.COV2.S vaccine versus placebo. The origin of this receptor is a person aged 18-65 years who received the Ad26.COV2.S COVID-19 vaccine or a placebo. This sequence joins TRBV28 and TRBJ1-2; D is perhaps TRBD1 (6 bases). The chain's CDR3 is CASSLGQGLSVGYTF. Here the CDR3 DNA reads TGTGCCAGCAGTTTAGGGCAGGGGCTATCGGTTGGCTACACCTTC.